The 17 T cell receptor beta chains listed next were all sequenced from one sample in a study of cytomegalovirus exposure and HLA in healthy donors. PCR was performed using 60 Vbeta and 13 Jbeta primers. Measured with immunoSEQ multiplex PCR; TCRdb has only the in-frame clones, and not every one. The table has around 130,000 clones, around 83% seen once. Sequencing used PBMCs. The receptors were gathered from a girl between 2 and 10 years old in good health and CMV-seronegative.

This chain uses TRBV30 with TRBJ2-3, with 11 nucleotides matching TRBD2. The V gene's germline CDR1 is GTSNPN and CDR2 SVGIG (reference sequence). The CDR3 covers 15 residues. The trim removed 2 bases at V and 5 bases at J, leaving 6 bases unmatched. The CDR3 is CAWSLAGGPGDTQYF. DNA of the CDR3: TGTGCCTGGAGTTTAGCGGGGGGGCCCGGAGATACGCAGTATTTT.

The V call is TRBV2, the J call TRBJ2-7, with 10 bases identical to TRBD1. The CDR3 totals 15 residues. The germline CDR1 and CDR2 sequences are SNHLY and FYNNEI. The trim removed 6 bases at V and 3 bases at J, leaving 8 bases unmatched. The CDR3 spells CASRRGQGQGYEQYF. In DNA form, the CDR3 reads TGTGCCAGCAGGCGGGGACAGGGGCAAGGCTACGAGCAGTACTTC. The full variable domain, rest sourced from reference TRBV2 and TRBJ2-7, is EPEVTQTPSHQVTQMGQEVILRCVPISNHLYFYWYRQILGQKVEFLVSFYNNEISEKSEIFDDQFSVERPDGSNFTLKIRSTKLEDSAMYFCASRRGQGQGYEQYFGPGTRLTVT.

DNA of the CDR3: TGTGCCAGCAGCTTAAGCGGGTTAGCCAAAAACATTCAGTACTTC. It yields the protein CASSLSGLAKNIQYF. The chain employs TRBV7-3 and TRBJ2-4; weak D call: TRBD2 (5 bases). Germline values: CDR1 SGHTA, CDR2 FQGTGA. V lost 1 base and J lost 0, with 7 bases in between. CDR3 size: 15 residues.

The V and J genes are TRBV27 and TRBJ2-7; D might be TRBD1 (6 bases). CDR1 is MNHEY and CDR2 is SMNVEV in the germline V gene (reference sequence). The CDR3 has 13 amino acids. Trimming shortened V by 9 bases and J by 4 bases, and 16 bases separated the two germline ends. The CDR3 loop reads CARRPGHYYEQYF. The CDR3 nucleotides are TGTGCCAGGAGACCGGGACACTATTACGAGCAGTACTTC.

In its sample, this clone was seen a few times. This sequence joins TRBV2 and TRBJ1-2; D might be TRBD1 (6 bases). V was cut by 4 bases and J by 7 bases, with 13 bases left in between. The CDR3 extends over 13 amino acids. In germline, CDR1 is SNHLY, CDR2 FYNNEI. The CDR3 nucleotides read TGTGCCAGCAGTGTCGGGGGGCGGATTGGCTACACCTTC. It is translated as CASSVGGRIGYTF.

This chain connects TRBV13 to TRBJ2-5; 14 bases agree with TRBD2. The DNA end favors TRBJ2-7, so the J call may be wrong. CDR1 and CDR2 (germline): PRHDT, FYEKMQ (reference sequence). This CDR3 spans 17 amino acids. CDR3 loop: CASSLEGTSGGWDEQYF. The CDR3 DNA is TGTGCCAGCAGCTTAGAAGGGACTAGCGGGGGTTGGGACGAGCAGTACTTC.

This chain links TRBV7-8 with TRBJ2-3, with 9 positions matching TRBD2. The V segment lost 5 bases and the J segment 5 bases; nucleotides outside the gene matches: 8. CDR1 is SGHVS and CDR2 is FQNEAQ in the germline V gene. The CDR3 runs to 15 residues. CDR3 in DNA: TGTGCCAGCAGCCCTATAGCGGGAGCCATAGATACGCAGTATTTT. Its protein product is CASSPIAGAIDTQYF.

The CDR3 loop is CASSLVPGTENQPQHF. In DNA form, the CDR3 reads TGTGCCAGCAGCTTAGTCCCCGGGACAGAGAATCAGCCCCAGCATTTT. This chain uses TRBV13 with TRBJ1-5; 7 positions agree with TRBD1. The CDR3 contains 16 residues. Trimming removed 1 base from V and 4 bases from J; junction bases left unmatched: 7. Germline V gives CDR1 PRHDT, CDR2 FYEKMQ (reference sequence). Drawing the rest from reference TRBV13 and TRBJ1-5, the complete variable domain is AAGVIQSPRHLIKEKRETATLKCYPIPRHDTVYWYQQGPGQDPQFLISFYEKMQSDKGSIPDRFSAQQFSDYHSELNMSSLELGDSALYFCASSLVPGTENQPQHFGDGTRLSIL.

The genes are TRBV6-1 and TRBJ2-2, with 12 bases matching TRBD2. The CDR3 contains 17 residues. The trim removed 4 bases at V and 8 bases at J, leaving 11 bases unmatched. CDR1 is MNHNS, CDR2 SASEGT, per germline. For the CDR3, the DNA is TGTGCCAGCAGTGTTCCTAGCGGGAGGGCCTATGGGGGGGAGCTGTTTTTT. Amino acids: CASSVPSGRAYGGELFF.

The rearrangement links TRBV5-5 to TRBJ1-5; no clear D gene. Germline values: CDR1 SGHKS, CDR2 YYEKEE (reference sequence). The CDR3 contains 12 residues. The germline V and J ends were trimmed by 2 bases and 4 bases, with 4 bases remaining between them. The CDR3 loop is CASSFNNQPQHF. The DNA of the CDR3 is TGTGCCAGCAGCTTCAATAATCAGCCCCAGCATTTT.

The genes are TRBV19 and TRBJ1-4; possible D gene TRBD1, 6 bases. This CDR3 contains 16 residues. The germline CDR1 and CDR2 sequences are LNHDA and SQIVND (reference sequence). V lost 6 bases and J 7 bases, leaving 21 bases between the germline ends. Here the CDR3 reads CASSPLYREDSEKLFF. The CDR3 DNA is TGTGCCAGTAGCCCCCTCTACAGGGAAGATTCTGAAAAACTGTTTTTT.

The chain is built from TRBV28 and TRBJ2-5, with 8 bases lining up with TRBD1. The ends lost 10 bases at V and 3 bases at J; junction bases unmatched: 16. In germline, CDR1 is MDHEN, CDR2 SYDVKM. CDR3 length equals 16 residues. CDR3 sequence: CATLPPDRGREETQYF. Written as DNA, the CDR3 is TGTGCCACCCTTCCCCCCGACAGGGGAAGGGAAGAGACCCAGTACTTC.

This sequence joins TRBV19 and TRBJ2-4; 11 nucleotides match TRBD2. J was trimmed by 7 bases and V by 1 base; bases with no gene match: 12. The CDR3 contains 18 residues. The germline gives CDR1 LNHDA, CDR2 SQIVND (reference sequence). As DNA, the CDR3 is TGTGCCAGTAGTATAGGGGCTTATAGCGGGGGGGCGCGGAACATTCAGTACTTC. This translates into CASSIGAYSGGARNIQYF.

This chain joins TRBV9 and TRBJ2-3; possibly TRBD2 for D (6 bases). Germline V gene lookup returns CDR1 SGDLS and CDR2 YYNGEE. The CDR3 loop spans 16 amino acids. V was shortened by 4 bases and J by 3 bases, with 18 bases between the two germline ends. The CDR3 region is CASSSFSSEVTDTQYF. The CDR3 DNA reads as TGTGCCAGCAGCTCCTTTTCTAGCGAGGTTACAGATACGCAGTATTTT. The variable domain in full, with the rest retrieved from reference TRBV9 and TRBJ2-3, is DSGVTQTPKHLITATGQRVTLRCSPRSGDLSVYWYQQSLDQGLQFLIQYYNGEERAKGNILERFSAQQFPDLHSELNLSSLELGDSALYFCASSSFSSEVTDTQYFGPGTRLTVL.

V and J are TRBV19 and TRBJ1-5, with D possibly being TRBD1 (6 bases). This CDR3 spans 15 amino acids. The V gene lost 4 bases and the J gene lost 5 bases, with 15 bases spanning the gap. CDR1 is LNHDA and CDR2 is SQIVND in the germline V gene (reference sequence). The CDR3 nucleotides are TGTGCCAGTAGTAGAGGACAGTTTGGGTATCAGCCCCAGCATTTT. It is translated as CASSRGQFGYQPQHF.

The CDR3 here is CASSLASGAVATDTQYF. The DNA of the CDR3 is TGCGCCAGCAGCTTGGCCTCAGGGGCCGTGGCCACAGATACGCAGTATTTT. The chain recombines TRBV5-1 with TRBJ2-3; TRBD1 might be the D (6 bases). The CDR3 length is 17 residues. Trimming shortened V by 0 bases and J by 2 bases, and 16 bases separated the two germline ends. Germline assignment: CDR1 SGHRS and CDR2 YFSETQ.

The V and J genes are TRBV7-2 and TRBJ1-2, with D unresolved. CDR1 SGHTA and CDR2 FQGNSA come from the germline V gene. The CDR3 totals 13 residues. Trimming left V 1 base short and J 1 base short, with 4 bases between. The CDR3 here is CASSLDNNYGYTF. The DNA of the CDR3 is TGTGCCAGCAGCTTAGACAATAACTATGGCTACACCTTC.